This T cell receptor beta chain was found in a study of T cell clonotyping in hematopoietic cell transplantation. Looking at the study overall: Recipient samples before transplant were obtained post-cytoreduction.

TCRdb keeps only in-frame clones here, not all; method: immunoSEQ multiplex PCR. Of approximately 39,000 clones listed, roughly 94% are singletons. Time point defined: recipient sample about 28 days before transplant, after cytoreduction. CDR1 SNHLY and CDR2 FYNNEI come from the germline V gene. The CDR3 has 15 residues. Trimming removed 7 bases at V and 0 bases at J, with 15 bases between. The TCR was taken from a man aged 35 to 55 with chronic myeloid leukemia. Some clones in this sample may be carry-over from other donors' samples. The chain links TRBV2 to TRBJ1-2; the D gene is possibly TRBD1 (6 bases). Material: peripheral blood mononuclear cells, obtained before stem cell transplant. The CDR3 loop is CASTPGAPANYGYTF. DNA of the CDR3: TGTGCCAGCACGCCAGGGGCCCCCGCTAACTATGGCTACACCTTC.